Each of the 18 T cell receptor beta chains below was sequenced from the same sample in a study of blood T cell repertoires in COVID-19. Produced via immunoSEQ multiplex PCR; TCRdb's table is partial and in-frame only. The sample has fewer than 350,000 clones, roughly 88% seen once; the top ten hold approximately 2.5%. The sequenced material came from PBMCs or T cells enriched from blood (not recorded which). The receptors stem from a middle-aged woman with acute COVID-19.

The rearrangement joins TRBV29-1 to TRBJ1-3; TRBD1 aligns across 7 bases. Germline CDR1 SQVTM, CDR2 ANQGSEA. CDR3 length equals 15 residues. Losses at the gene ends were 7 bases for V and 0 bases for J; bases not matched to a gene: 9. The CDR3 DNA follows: TGCAGCGGATTGGACAGGCGAGACTCTGGAAACACCATATATTTT. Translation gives CSGLDRRDSGNTIYF.

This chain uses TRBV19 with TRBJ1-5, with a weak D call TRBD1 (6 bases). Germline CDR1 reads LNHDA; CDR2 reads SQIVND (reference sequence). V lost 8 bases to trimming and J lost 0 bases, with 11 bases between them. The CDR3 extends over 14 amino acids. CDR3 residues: CASLDRDSNQPQHF. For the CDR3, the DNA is TGTGCCAGTCTGGACAGAGATAGCAATCAGCCCCAGCATTTT.

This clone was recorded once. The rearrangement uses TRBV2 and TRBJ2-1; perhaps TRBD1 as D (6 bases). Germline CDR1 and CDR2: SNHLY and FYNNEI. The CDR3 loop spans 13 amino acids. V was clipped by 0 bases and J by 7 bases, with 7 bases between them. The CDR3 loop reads CASSEARGNEQFF. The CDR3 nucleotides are TGTGCCAGCAGTGAAGCCAGGGGAAATGAGCAGTTCTTC.

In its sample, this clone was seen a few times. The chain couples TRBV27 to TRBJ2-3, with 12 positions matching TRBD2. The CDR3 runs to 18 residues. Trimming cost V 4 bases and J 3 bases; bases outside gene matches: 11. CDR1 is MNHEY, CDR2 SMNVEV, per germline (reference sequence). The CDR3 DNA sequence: TGTGCCAGCAGTTCCCTGCTAGCGGGGGGGCCTGAGACAGATACGCAGTATTTT. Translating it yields CASSSLLAGGPETDTQYF.

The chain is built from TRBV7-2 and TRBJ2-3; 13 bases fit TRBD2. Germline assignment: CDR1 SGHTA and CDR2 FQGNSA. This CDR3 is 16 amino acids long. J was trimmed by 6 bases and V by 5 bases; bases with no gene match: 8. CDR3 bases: TGTGCCAGCAGCCCGGGGACTAGCGGGACGAGGGATACGCAGTATTTT. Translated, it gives CASSPGTSGTRDTQYF. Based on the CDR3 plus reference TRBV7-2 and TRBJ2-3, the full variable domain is GAGVSQSPSNKVTEKGKDVELRCDPISGHTALYWYRQSLGQGLEFLIYFQGNSAPDKSGLPSDRFSAERTGGSVSTLTIQRTQQEDSAVYLCASSPGTSGTRDTQYFGPGTRLTVL.

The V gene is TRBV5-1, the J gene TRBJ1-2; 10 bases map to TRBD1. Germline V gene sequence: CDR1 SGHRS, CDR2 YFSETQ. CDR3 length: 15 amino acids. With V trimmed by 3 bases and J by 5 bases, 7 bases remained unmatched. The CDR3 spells CASSSSGTGVYGYTF. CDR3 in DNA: TGCGCCAGCAGCTCCTCCGGGACAGGGGTTTATGGCTACACCTTC.

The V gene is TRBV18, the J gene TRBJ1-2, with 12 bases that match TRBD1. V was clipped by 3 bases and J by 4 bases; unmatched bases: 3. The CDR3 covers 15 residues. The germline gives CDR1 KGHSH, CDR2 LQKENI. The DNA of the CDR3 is TGTGCCAGCTCACCCGGGACAGGGGGCACCTATGGCTACACCTTC. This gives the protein CASSPGTGGTYGYTF.

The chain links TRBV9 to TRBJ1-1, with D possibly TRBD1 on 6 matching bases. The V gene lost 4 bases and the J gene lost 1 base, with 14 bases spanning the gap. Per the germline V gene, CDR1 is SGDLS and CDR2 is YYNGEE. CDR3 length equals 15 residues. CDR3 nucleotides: TGTGCCAGCAGCCCAAGACTGACAGGGAACACTGAAGCTTTCTTT. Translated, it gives CASSPRLTGNTEAFF.

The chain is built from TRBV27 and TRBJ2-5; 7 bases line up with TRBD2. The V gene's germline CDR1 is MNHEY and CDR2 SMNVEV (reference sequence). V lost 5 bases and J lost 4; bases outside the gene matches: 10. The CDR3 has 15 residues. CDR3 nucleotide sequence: TGTGCCAGCAGTACCAGGACTAGTTTTTCAGAGACCCAGTACTTC. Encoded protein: CASSTRTSFSETQYF.

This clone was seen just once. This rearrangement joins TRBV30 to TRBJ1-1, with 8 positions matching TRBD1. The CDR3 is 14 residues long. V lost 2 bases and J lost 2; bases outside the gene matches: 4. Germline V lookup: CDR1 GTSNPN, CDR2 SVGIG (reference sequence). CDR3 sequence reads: CAWSLTGANTEAFF. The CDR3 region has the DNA TGTGCCTGGAGTCTGACAGGGGCTAACACTGAAGCTTTCTTT. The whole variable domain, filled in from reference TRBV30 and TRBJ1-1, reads SQTIHQWPATLVQPVGSPLSLECTVEGTSNPNLYWYRQAAGRGLQLLFYSVGIGQISSEVPQNLSASRPQDRQFILSSKKLLLSDSGFYLCAWSLTGANTEAFFGQGTRLTVV.

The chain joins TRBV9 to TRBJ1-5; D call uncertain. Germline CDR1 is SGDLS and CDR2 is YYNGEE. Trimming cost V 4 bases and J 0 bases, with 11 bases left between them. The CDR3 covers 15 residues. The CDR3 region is CASSPHGSSNQPQHF. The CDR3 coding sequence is TGTGCCAGCAGCCCCCACGGGAGTAGCAATCAGCCCCAGCATTTT.

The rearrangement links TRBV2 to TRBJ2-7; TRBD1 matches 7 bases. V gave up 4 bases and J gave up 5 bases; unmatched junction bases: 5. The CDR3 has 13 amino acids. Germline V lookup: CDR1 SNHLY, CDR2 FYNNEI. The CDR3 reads CASSGDRVNEQYF. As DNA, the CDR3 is TGTGCCAGCAGTGGAGACAGGGTAAACGAGCAGTACTTC.

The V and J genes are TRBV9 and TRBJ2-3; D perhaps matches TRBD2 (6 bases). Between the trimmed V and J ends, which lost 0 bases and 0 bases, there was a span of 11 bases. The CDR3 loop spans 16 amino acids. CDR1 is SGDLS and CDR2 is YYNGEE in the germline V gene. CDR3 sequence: CASSVAGVTSTDTQYF. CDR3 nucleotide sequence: TGTGCCAGCAGCGTAGCGGGAGTCACTAGCACAGATACGCAGTATTTT.

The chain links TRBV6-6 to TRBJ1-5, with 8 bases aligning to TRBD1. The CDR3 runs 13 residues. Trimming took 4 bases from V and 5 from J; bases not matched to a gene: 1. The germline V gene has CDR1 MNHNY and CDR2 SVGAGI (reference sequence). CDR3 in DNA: TGTGCCAGCAGTTTGACAGGGGATCAGCCCCAGCATTTT. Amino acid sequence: CASSLTGDQPQHF.

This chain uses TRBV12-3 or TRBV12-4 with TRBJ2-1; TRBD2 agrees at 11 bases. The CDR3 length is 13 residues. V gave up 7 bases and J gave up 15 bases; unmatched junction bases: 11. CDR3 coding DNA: TGTGCCAGCACGAGGGGTAGCGGGGGGGTTTCGTTCTTC. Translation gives CASTRGSGGVSFF.

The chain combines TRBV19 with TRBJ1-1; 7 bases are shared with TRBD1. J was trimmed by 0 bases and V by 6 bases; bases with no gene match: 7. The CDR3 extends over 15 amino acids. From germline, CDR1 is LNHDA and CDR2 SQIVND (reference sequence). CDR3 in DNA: TGTGCCAGTAGCCCAACCGGGACAGTGAACACTGAAGCTTTCTTT. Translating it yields CASSPTGTVNTEAFF.

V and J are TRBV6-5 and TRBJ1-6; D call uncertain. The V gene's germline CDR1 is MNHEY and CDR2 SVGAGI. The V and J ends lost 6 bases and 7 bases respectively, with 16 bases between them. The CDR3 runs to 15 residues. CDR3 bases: TGTGCCAGCAGGCCCTGGAGGGCTGCGAATTCACCCCTCCACTTT. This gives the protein CASRPWRAANSPLHF.

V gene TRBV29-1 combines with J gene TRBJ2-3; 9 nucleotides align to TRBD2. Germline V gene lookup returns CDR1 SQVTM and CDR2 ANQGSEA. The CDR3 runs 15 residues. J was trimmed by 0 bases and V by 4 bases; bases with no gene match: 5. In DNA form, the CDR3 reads TGCAGCGTTGGGGGCGGGGGGGGGAGCACAGATACGCAGTATTTT. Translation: CSVGGGGGSTDTQYF.